This T cell receptor (beta chain) was found in a study of T cells in narcolepsy. Study background: Enrolled donors included narcolepsy type 1 or type 2 patients and healthy controls.

The table came from immunoSEQ multiplex PCR; TCRdb's copy has only in-frame clones and leaves some out. The sample holds roughly 20,000 clones, 70% to 90% seen once. CDR3 length: 14 residues. Trimming took off 5 bases at V and 2 bases at J, with 11 bases between the two ends. Looked up from germline, CDR1 is LNHDA and CDR2 is SQIVND (reference sequence). Study-level points and caveats: Autoreactive HCRT-specific and TRIB2-specific clonotypes were marked in same-patient CSF-versus-blood CD4+ comparisons. In some patient and control memory CD4+ samples, autoreactive clones were absent. Healthy controls reportedly lacked the autoreactive clonotypes serially found in patients' blood.

Note on this clone: Antigen specificity is unknown.

Sequenced sample: memory (CD45RA-) CD4+ T cells from blood. The clonotype comes from a human donor in good health. The V and J genes are TRBV19 and TRBJ2-3, with a possible D match to TRBD2 (6 bases). This chain's CDR3 is CASSSRTITDTQYF. In DNA form, the CDR3 reads TGTGCCAGTAGTTCCAGGACTATCACAGATACGCAGTATTTT.